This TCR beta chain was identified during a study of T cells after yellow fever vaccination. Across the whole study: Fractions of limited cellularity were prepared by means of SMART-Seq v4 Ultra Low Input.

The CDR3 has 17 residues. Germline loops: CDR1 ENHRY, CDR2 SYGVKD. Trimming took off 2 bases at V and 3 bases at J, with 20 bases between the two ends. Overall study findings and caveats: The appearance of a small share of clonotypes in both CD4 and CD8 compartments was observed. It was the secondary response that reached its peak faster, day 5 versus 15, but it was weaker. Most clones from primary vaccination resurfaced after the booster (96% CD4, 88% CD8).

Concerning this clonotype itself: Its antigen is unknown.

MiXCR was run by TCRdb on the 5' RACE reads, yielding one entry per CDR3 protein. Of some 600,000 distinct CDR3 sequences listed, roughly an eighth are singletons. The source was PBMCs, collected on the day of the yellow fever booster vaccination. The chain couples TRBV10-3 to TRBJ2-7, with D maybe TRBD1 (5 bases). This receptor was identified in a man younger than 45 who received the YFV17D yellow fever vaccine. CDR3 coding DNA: TGTGCCATCAGTGAGCGGAAGGCTGACAGTTTACGCTACGAGCAGTACTTC. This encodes CAISERKADSLRYEQYF.